This T cell receptor (beta chain) originates from a study of CD8+CD57+ T cells in acquired aplastic anemia. Background on the study: Sorted CD4+ and CD8+ cells yielded around 3.2 ug of DNA on average.

According to the study, genomic DNA was the template for TCR beta VDJ and CDR3 profiling. Each CDR3 protein gets one entry after TCRdb re-called the reads with MiXCR. The repertoire holds roughly 300,000 distinct CDR3 sequences, with approximately 57% as singletons. CDR3 length equals 13 residues. V lost 0 bases and J 8 bases, leaving 11 bases between the germline ends. The germline CDR1 and CDR2 sequences are SGHRS and YFSETQ. This clonotype was observed many times. The source of this sequence is a human donor with severe aplastic anemia or a healthy control (not recorded which). Material: sorted CD4+, CD8+, or CD8+CD57+ T cells (not recorded which) from PBMCs. The J gene is TRBJ1-2, the V gene TRBV5-1; D perhaps matches TRBD1 (5 bases). This CDR3 is CASSLGGAEGYTF. CDR3 nucleotides: TGCGCCAGCAGCTTGGGAGGGGCGGAGGGCTACACCTTC.